A selection of T cell receptor beta chains follows, all from one sample in a study of OX40 agonist ivuxolimab in advanced cancers. TCRdb's copy holds only in-frame clones and misses some; the assay was immunoSEQ multiplex PCR. This table holds 20,000 to 25,000 clones, approximately 80% found once. The specimen was CD4+ or CD8+ T cells sorted from blood, collected in a trial of the OX40 agonist ivuxolimab. The receptor source for this set is an adult with an advanced solid tumor such as melanoma, head and neck, liver or kidney cancer. Both conserved end residues are part of each CDR3. D genes are given only for firm matches. Clone size is not always given. Where it is, it says once, few, many or a class for expanded clones.

CDR3: CASSGSLGGDTGELFF; DNA: TGTGCCAGCAGCGGTAGCCTTGGGGGAGACACCGGGGAGCTGTTTTTT; J: TRBJ2-2; V: TRBV9; size: -; D: -
CDR3: CASSYFQRGGQDTQYF; DNA: TGTGCCAGCAGTTACTTCCAGCGGGGGGGCCAAGATACGCAGTATTTT; J: TRBJ2-3; V: TRBV6-5; size: -; D: TRBD2
CDR3: CASSDGLGFSTFTDTQYF; DNA: TGTGCCAGCAGTGATGGTCTGGGGTTCTCAACCTTCACAGATACGCAGTATTTT; J: TRBJ2-3; V: TRBV2; size: -; D: -
CDR3: CASSPQGIGQPQHF; DNA: TGTGCCAGCAGTCCGCAGGGGATCGGGCAGCCCCAGCATTTT; J: TRBJ1-5; V: TRBV28; size: -; D: -
CDR3: CASSLGPWDYYGYTF; DNA: TGTGCCAGCAGCTTAGGACCATGGGACTACTATGGCTACACCTTC; J: TRBJ1-2; V: TRBV7-6; size: -; D: -
CDR3: CASSAPGQGPTGELFF; DNA: TGTGCCAGCAGCGCCCCGGGACAGGGTCCCACCGGGGAGCTGTTTTTT; J: TRBJ2-2; V: TRBV9; size: -; D: TRBD1
CDR3: CASSFPAYEQYF; DNA: TGTGCCAGCAGCTTTCCTGCCTACGAGCAGTACTTC; J: TRBJ2-7; V: TRBV11-2; size: -; D: -
CDR3: CASSLGEETQYF; DNA: TGTGCCAGCAGCTTAGGCGAAGAGACCCAGTACTTC; J: TRBJ2-5; V: TRBV7-9; size: -; D: -
CDR3: CASSYSQGNQPQHF; DNA: TGTGCCAGCAGTTACTCACAAGGAAATCAGCCCCAGCATTTT; J: TRBJ1-5; V: TRBV6-5; size: -; D: -
CDR3: CASSDGTALGVANYGYTF; DNA: TGTGCCAGCAGTGACGGGACCGCACTGGGGGTAGCTAACTATGGCTACACCTTC; J: TRBJ1-2; V: TRBV2; size: -; D: -
CDR3: CASSFTGTGANVLTF; DNA: TGTGCCAGCAGTTTTACAGGGACTGGGGCCAACGTCCTGACTTTC; J: TRBJ2-6; V: TRBV27; size: medium-sized; D: -
CDR3: CASSSRDRRTDTQYF; DNA: TGTGCCAGCAGCTCCCGGGACAGACGCACAGATACGCAGTATTTT; J: TRBJ2-3; V: TRBV7-2; size: once; D: TRBD1
CDR3: CASSDSWFGNQPQHF; DNA: TGTGCCAGCAGTGATTCTTGGTTTGGCAATCAGCCCCAGCATTTT; J: TRBJ1-5; V: TRBV6-1; size: -; D: -
CDR3: CASSLGLAGNYEQYF; DNA: TGCGCCAGCAGCTTGGGACTAGCGGGTAACTACGAGCAGTACTTC; J: TRBJ2-7; V: TRBV5-1; size: -; D: TRBD2
CDR3: CASSLGGTNTEAFF; DNA: TGTGCCAGCAGCCTAGGAGGGACGAACACTGAAGCTTTCTTT; J: TRBJ1-1; V: TRBV5-6; size: -; D: -
CDR3: CASSPLSGLPYQETQYF; DNA: TGTGCCAGCAGTCCCCTTTCGGGACTGCCGTACCAAGAGACCCAGTACTTC; J: TRBJ2-5; V: TRBV28; size: -; D: -
CDR3: CASGLGTKQYF; DNA: TGTGCCAGCGGCCTCGGGACGAAGCAGTATTTT; J: TRBJ2-3; V: TRBV2; size: -; D: -
CDR3: CASSYSLYDREYEQYF; DNA: TGTGCCAGCAGTTACTCCCTGTATGACAGGGAGTACGAGCAGTACTTC; J: TRBJ2-7; V: TRBV6-5; size: -; D: TRBD1
CDR3: CASSGTVRYGYTF; DNA: TGTGCCAGCAGTGGGACCGTACGGTATGGCTACACCTTC; J: TRBJ1-2; V: TRBV2; size: -; D: -
CDR3: CASSLRAGAMYQETQYF; DNA: TGTGCCAGCAGCTTGCGGGCAGGGGCGATGTACCAAGAGACCCAGTACTTC; J: TRBJ2-5; V: TRBV5-4; size: -; D: -
CDR3: CASSYGQGSTEAFF; DNA: TGTGCCAGCAGCTACGGACAGGGTAGCACTGAAGCTTTCTTT; J: TRBJ1-1; V: TRBV27; size: -; D: TRBD1
CDR3: CASNGDISYEQYF; DNA: TGCGCCAGCAACGGGGACATTTCCTACGAGCAGTACTTC; J: TRBJ2-7; V: TRBV10-2; size: -; D: -
CDR3: CASSEVGTGNEKLFF; DNA: TGTGCCAGCAGTGAGGTGGGGACAGGGAATGAAAAACTGTTTTTT; J: TRBJ1-4; V: TRBV2; size: -; D: TRBD1
CDR3: CASTRGGVIDEQFF; DNA: TGTGCCAGTACCCGAGGGGGGGTAATCGATGAGCAGTTCTTC; J: TRBJ2-1; V: TRBV19; size: -; D: -
CDR3: CASSLAQGKGETQYF; DNA: TGTGCCAGCAGCTTAGCCCAGGGGAAGGGAGAGACCCAGTACTTC; J: TRBJ2-5; V: TRBV7-2; size: -; D: -
CDR3: CASSPLGYEQFF; DNA: TGTGCCAGCAGCCCTTTGGGATATGAGCAGTTCTTC; J: TRBJ2-1; V: TRBV7-6; size: -; D: -
CDR3: CASSPGDYEQYF; DNA: TGTGCCAGCAGCCCCGGGGACTACGAGCAGTACTTC; J: TRBJ2-7; V: TRBV6-1; size: -; D: -
CDR3: CASSLHRQGSYGYTF; DNA: TGTGCCAGCAGCCTCCATAGACAGGGGAGCTATGGCTACACCTTC; J: TRBJ1-2; V: TRBV4-2; size: -; D: TRBD1
CDR3: CASSQNFATNEKLFF; DNA: TGCGCCAGCAGCCAGAACTTTGCAACTAATGAAAAACTGTTTTTT; J: TRBJ1-4; V: TRBV4-1; size: -; D: -
CDR3: CASSTTQGAIGELFF; DNA: TGTGCCAGCAGTACCACCCAGGGAGCGATCGGGGAGCTGTTTTTT; J: TRBJ2-2; V: TRBV27; size: once; D: -
CDR3: CAWTTGTGASYNSPLHF; DNA: TGTGCCTGGACCACCGGGACAGGGGCCTCCTATAATTCACCCCTCCACTTT; J: TRBJ1-6; V: TRBV30; size: -; D: TRBD1
CDR3: CASSLASYNEQFF; DNA: TGTGCCAGCAGCTTAGCTAGTTACAATGAGCAGTTCTTC; J: TRBJ2-1; V: TRBV7-9; size: -; D: -
CDR3: CASSQAVAGYQETQYF; DNA: TGTGCCAGCAGCCAAGCAGTAGCTGGGTACCAAGAGACCCAGTACTTC; J: TRBJ2-5; V: TRBV4-2; size: -; D: -
CDR3: CASSLQRSRKQFF; DNA: TGTGCCAGCAGCTTGCAGCGCTCACGCAAGCAGTTCTTC; J: TRBJ2-1; V: TRBV5-6; size: -; D: -